The clone carrying this TCR beta chain has only a few counts. Its target is unknown. Unique molecular identifiers tagged individual cDNA molecules. A single record per CDR3 protein comes from TCRdb applying MiXCR to the 5' RACE reads. The sample records approximately 77,000 distinct CDR3 sequences, approximately 12% being singletons. The sample is drawn from a study of early T cells in non-severe SARS-CoV-2 infection. Study-level background: Sequenced bulk RNA came from whole blood that was unsorted, and chains were unpaired.

The germline V gene encodes CDR1 SGHNT and CDR2 YYREEE (reference sequence). With 1 base removed from V and 10 bases from J, the gap between germline ends came to 14 bases. The CDR3 runs 13 residues. Study-wide results and caveats: Anti-spike CD8 responses were favored by VDJdb matching, which missed private and CD4 specificities.

The material sequenced was whole blood. The receptor comes from an adult who was a healthcare worker with PCR-confirmed SARS-CoV-2 infection or an uninfected control (not recorded which). This chain joins TRBV5-4 and TRBJ1-2; tentatively, D is TRBD1 (5 bases). The CDR3 DNA reads TGTGCCAGCAGCTTGAGACAGACCCCGGACTACACCTTC. It is translated as CASSLRQTPDYTF.